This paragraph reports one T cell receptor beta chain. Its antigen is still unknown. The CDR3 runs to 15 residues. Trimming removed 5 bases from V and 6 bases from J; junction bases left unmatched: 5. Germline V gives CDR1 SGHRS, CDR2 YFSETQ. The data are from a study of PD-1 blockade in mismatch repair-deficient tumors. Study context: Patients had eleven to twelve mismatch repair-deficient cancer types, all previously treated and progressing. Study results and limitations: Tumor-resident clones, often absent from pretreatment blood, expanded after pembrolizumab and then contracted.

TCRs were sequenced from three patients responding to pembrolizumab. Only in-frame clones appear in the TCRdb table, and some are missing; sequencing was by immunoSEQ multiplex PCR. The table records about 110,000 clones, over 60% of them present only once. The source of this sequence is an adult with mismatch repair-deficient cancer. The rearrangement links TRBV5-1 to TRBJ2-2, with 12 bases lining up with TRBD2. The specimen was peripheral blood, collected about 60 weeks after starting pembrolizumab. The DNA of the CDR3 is TGCGCCAGCAGTTCGACTAGCGGGAGAGCCGGGGAGCTGTTTTTT. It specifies CASSSTSGRAGELFF.